The sequence of this TCR beta chain was determined in a study of OX40 agonist ivuxolimab in advanced cancers. Looking at the study overall: Patients were 82.7% male with ages roughly 23 to 90, mean about 60. In three patients, partial responses were observed, one with hepatocellular carcinoma and two with cutaneous melanoma.

With respect to this clone: Its target is not known.

General study findings and limits: Antigen specificity was not determined for the expanded peripheral T cells.

Data came from immunoSEQ multiplex PCR; TCRdb stores just in-frame clones and leaves some out. The sample includes around 69,000 clones, 85% to 90% of them seen just once. Germline-derived CDR1 and CDR2 are SGHTA and FQGNSA. This CDR3 spans 12 amino acids. V dropped 4 bases and J dropped 7 bases, with 7 bases sitting between them. The rearrangement uses TRBV7-2 and TRBJ2-2; D is uncertain. The input for sequencing was CD4+ or CD8+ T cells sorted from blood, taken in a trial of the OX40 agonist ivuxolimab. The sequence derives from an adult with an advanced solid tumor such as melanoma, head and neck, liver or kidney cancer. The CDR3 region is CASSSVRGELFF. CDR3 in DNA: TGTGCCAGCAGCTCGGTACGCGGGGAGCTGTTTTTT.